Below are 21 T cell receptor beta chains sequenced from a single sample in a study of T cell responses to AZD1222 COVID-19 vaccine. The assay was immunoSEQ multiplex PCR, and TCRdb's table has in-frame clones only and misses some. The data show under 150,000 clones, 93% seen once. Sample: peripheral blood, taken on day 0 of AZD1222 vaccination. The receptors stem from an adult in good health.

The J gene is TRBJ2-7, the V gene TRBV6-5; TRBD1 might be the D (6 bases). The CDR3 contains 16 residues. Germline values: CDR1 MNHEY, CDR2 SVGAGI. With 4 bases removed from V and 0 bases from J, the gap between germline ends came to 16 bases. The CDR3 sequence is CASSSILEQGSYEQYF. The CDR3 DNA reads as TGTGCCAGCAGTTCAATCCTGGAACAGGGCTCCTACGAGCAGTACTTC.

In nucleotides, the CDR3 is TGTGCCAGCAGTTACTCCGGCAACCATTCACCCCTCCACTTT. This encodes CASSYSGNHSPLHF. J is TRBJ1-6 and V is TRBV6-5, with no clear D. The V end was cut by 0 bases, the J end by 8 bases, with 8 bases between. The CDR3 runs to 14 residues. In germline, CDR1 is MNHEY, CDR2 SVGAGI.

The chain recombines TRBV12-3 or TRBV12-4 with TRBJ2-5; a weak D match, TRBD1 (6 bases). This CDR3 spans 12 amino acids. Between the trimmed V and J ends, which lost 5 bases and 6 bases, there was a span of 10 bases. The CDR3 here is CASSRQVQTQYF. In nucleotides, the CDR3 is TGTGCCAGCAGTCGACAGGTCCAGACCCAGTACTTC.

With regard to this clone: A junction boundary mismatches the germline segment, possibly from a read error. The rearrangement joins TRBV7-9 to TRBJ2-5, with 7 bases identical to TRBD2. Germline CDR1 is SEHNR and CDR2 is FQNEAQ (reference sequence). The length of the CDR3 is 13 residues. The chain's CDR3 is CASSLGEGRPGDF. CDR3 nucleotides: TGTGCCAGCAGCTTAGGGGAGGGCAGACCCGGGGACTTC.

The chain uses TRBV20-1 and TRBJ2-2; D call uncertain. Looked up from germline, CDR1 is DFQATT and CDR2 is SNEGSKA (reference sequence). The CDR3 consists of 15 residues. V was shortened by 6 bases and J by 3 bases, with 17 bases between the two germline ends. This CDR3 is CSASIAWKDTGELFF. The DNA of the CDR3 is TGCAGTGCGAGTATTGCTTGGAAAGACACCGGGGAGCTGTTTTTT.

V is TRBV7-2 and J is TRBJ1-2; D possibly corresponds to TRBD1 (5 bases). The V end lost 4 bases, the J end lost 10 bases, and 10 bases lay between the germline ends. Germline assignment: CDR1 SGHTA and CDR2 FQGNSA. This CDR3 contains 11 residues. CDR3 sequence: CASSSTEDYTF. CDR3 in DNA: TGTGCCAGCAGCTCGACAGAGGACTACACCTTC.

J is TRBJ1-1 and V is TRBV5-6; D is ambiguous. Germline V gene sequence: CDR1 SGHDT, CDR2 YYEEEE. The CDR3 runs to 13 residues. V lost 6 bases and J lost 4, with 13 bases in between. The CDR3 region is CASTFYRSTEAFF. CDR3 bases: TGTGCCAGCACCTTTTATAGGAGCACTGAAGCTTTCTTT.

V is TRBV6-1 and J is TRBJ1-6; 9 bases match TRBD1. The germline CDR1 and CDR2 sequences are MNHNS and SASEGT. The CDR3 sequence is 16 residues long. J lost 4 bases, V lost 6 bases, and 7 bases had no gene match. The CDR3 region has the DNA TGTGCCAGCAGGGAAAGACAGGGGGTATATAATTCACCCCTCCACTTT. Protein: CASRERQGVYNSPLHF.

A single count supports this clone. The rearrangement uses TRBV7-2 and TRBJ2-1; D gene ambiguous. CDR3 length: 15 amino acids. Trimming pared 1 base from V and 0 bases from J, leaving 7 bases between. Germline-derived CDR1 and CDR2 are SGHTA and FQGNSA. The CDR3: CASSLGTVSYNEQFF. The CDR3 nucleotides are TGTGCCAGCAGCTTAGGAACAGTCTCCTACAATGAGCAGTTCTTC.

The chain carries TRBV7-2 and TRBJ2-4; D perhaps matches TRBD2 (6 bases). V shed 6 bases and J shed 8 bases, with 14 bases lying between them. Germline CDR1 and CDR2: SGHTA and FQGNSA. CDR3 length: 13 amino acids. The chain's CDR3 is CASRTLGGDIQYF. As DNA, the CDR3 is TGTGCCAGCAGGACTCTTGGCGGGGACATTCAGTACTTC.

The genes are TRBV10-3 and TRBJ2-7, with 7 bases identical to TRBD2. V lost 6 bases, J lost 3 bases, and 5 bases stayed unmatched. CDR1 ENHRY and CDR2 SYGVKD come from the germline V gene. The CDR3 contains 13 residues. CDR3 DNA sequence: TGTGCCATCAGGCCGGGACTACTCTACGAGCAGTACTTC. This encodes CAIRPGLLYEQYF.

The CDR3 nucleotides are TGTGCCAGCAGTGAACAAGACACTGAAGCTTTCTTT. It yields the protein CASSEQDTEAFF. The J gene is TRBJ1-1, the V gene TRBV28; D unclear. Between the trimmed V and J ends, which lost 5 bases and 3 bases, there was a span of 7 bases. The CDR3 extends over 12 amino acids. Germline CDR1 MDHEN, CDR2 SYDVKM.

The V and J genes are TRBV28 and TRBJ2-1, with TRBD2 matching over 8 bases. The CDR3 spans 15 residues. Germline loops: CDR1 MDHEN, CDR2 SYDVKM. With V trimmed by 3 bases and J by 7 bases, 8 bases remained unmatched. This chain's CDR3 is CASSFGSGRGNEQFF. The CDR3 nucleotides read TGTGCCAGCAGTTTCGGGAGCGGGAGAGGAAATGAGCAGTTCTTC.

The V and J genes are TRBV24-1 and TRBJ2-1, with 8 bases identical to TRBD2. This CDR3 comprises 16 residues. CDR1 and CDR2 (germline): KGHDR, SFDVKD. The V and J ends lost 2 bases and 2 bases, in that order; junction bases with no gene match: 4. In nucleotides, the CDR3 is TGTGCCACCAGTGATTCCAGCGGGGGCCCCTACAATGAGCAGTTCTTC. It codes for CATSDSSGGPYNEQFF.

The chain links TRBV28 to TRBJ1-1; 8 nucleotides agree with TRBD1. This CDR3 has 15 residues. Trimming removed 7 bases from V and 5 bases from J; junction bases left unmatched: 12. Germline V gene data show CDR1 as MDHEN and CDR2 as SYDVKM. This chain's CDR3 is CASTHRPGGGTEAFF. CDR3 coding DNA: TGTGCCAGCACGCACCGACCAGGGGGCGGAACTGAAGCTTTCTTT. The full variable domain, its missing parts supplied by reference TRBV28 and TRBJ1-1, is DVKVTQSSRYLVKRTGEKVFLECVQDMDHENMFWYRQDPGLGLRLIYFSYDVKMKEKGDIPEGYSVSREKKERFSLILESASTNQTSMYLCASTHRPGGGTEAFFGQGTRLTVV.

The chain joins TRBV10-1 to TRBJ1-2, with D perhaps matching TRBD1 (5 bases). The CDR3 runs 13 residues. The V end was cut by 3 bases, the J end by 7 bases, with 12 bases between. Germline V lookup: CDR1 WNHNN, CDR2 SYGVQD (reference sequence). The CDR3 region is CASSENRPFGYTF. In DNA form, the CDR3 reads TGCGCCAGCAGTGAAAACAGGCCGTTTGGCTACACCTTC.

The V and J genes are TRBV3-1 (or the pseudogene TRBV3-2) and TRBJ1-1, with D perhaps matching TRBD1 (5 bases). Deletions cut 1 base from V and 1 base from J, with 7 bases between. The V gene's germline CDR1 is LGHDT and CDR2 YNNKEL (reference sequence). This CDR3 comprises 14 residues. For the CDR3, the DNA is TGTGCCAGCAGCCAAGCGACAGCGAACACTGAAGCTTTCTTT. Translated, it gives CASSQATANTEAFF.

The V call is TRBV6-5, the J call TRBJ2-1; 7 positions agree with TRBD2. The trim removed 5 bases at V and 1 base at J, leaving 5 bases unmatched. This CDR3 spans 15 amino acids. Germline loops: CDR1 MNHEY, CDR2 SVGAGI. The DNA for the CDR3 is TGTGCCAGCAGTCTTCAGCGGGAATCCTACAATGAGCAGTTCTTC. Translation gives CASSLQRESYNEQFF.

The rearrangement links TRBV3-1 (or the pseudogene TRBV3-2) to TRBJ1-1; weak D call: TRBD1 (5 bases). V was shortened by 6 bases and J by 6 bases, with 20 bases between the two germline ends. Germline V gene lookup returns CDR1 LGHDT and CDR2 YNNKEL (reference sequence). This CDR3 comprises 15 residues. The DNA for the CDR3 is TGTGCCAGCAGGCGTGGGACCCTCTCTGGAGCTGAAGCTTTCTTT. Translated, it gives CASRRGTLSGAEAFF.

The V gene is TRBV2, the J gene TRBJ2-1; 9 bases are shared with TRBD2. The CDR3 has 17 residues. V was pared by 8 bases and J by 0 bases, with 11 bases of the junction left unmatched. Germline values: CDR1 SNHLY, CDR2 FYNNEI. Written as DNA, the CDR3 is TGTGCCAGCGGTATTGGCGGGAGGGAAAGCTCCTACAATGAGCAGTTCTTC. As protein: CASGIGGRESSYNEQFF.

The CDR3 bases are TGCGCCAGCAGCTTGGAGCAGGGTTATGAAAAACTGTTTTTT. Translation gives CASSLEQGYEKLFF. The genes are TRBV5-1 and TRBJ1-4; TRBD1 might be the D (5 bases). Looked up from germline, CDR1 is SGHRS and CDR2 is YFSETQ. CDR3 length: 14 amino acids. V was pared by 0 bases and J by 6 bases, with 9 bases between.